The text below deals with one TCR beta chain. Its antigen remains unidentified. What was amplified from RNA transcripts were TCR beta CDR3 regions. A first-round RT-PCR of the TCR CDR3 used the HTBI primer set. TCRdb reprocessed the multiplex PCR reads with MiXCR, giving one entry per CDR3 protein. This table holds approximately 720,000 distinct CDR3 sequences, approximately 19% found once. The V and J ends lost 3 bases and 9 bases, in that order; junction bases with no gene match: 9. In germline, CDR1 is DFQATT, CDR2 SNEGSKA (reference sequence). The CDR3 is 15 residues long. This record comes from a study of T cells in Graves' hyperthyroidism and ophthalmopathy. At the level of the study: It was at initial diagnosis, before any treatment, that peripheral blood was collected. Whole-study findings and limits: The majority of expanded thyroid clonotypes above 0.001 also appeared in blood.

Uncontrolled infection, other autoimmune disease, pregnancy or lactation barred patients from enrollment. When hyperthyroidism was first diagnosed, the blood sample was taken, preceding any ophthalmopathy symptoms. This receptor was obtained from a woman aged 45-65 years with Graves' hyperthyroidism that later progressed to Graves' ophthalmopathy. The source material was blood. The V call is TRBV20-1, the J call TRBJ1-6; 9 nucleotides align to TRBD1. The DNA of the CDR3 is TGCAGTGCTAGGGCGCCGGGACAGGGCGGTTCACCCCTCCACTTT. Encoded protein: CSARAPGQGGSPLHF.